These 13 T cell receptor beta chains came from one sample sequenced in a study of blood T cell repertoires in COVID-19 (dated by TCRdb to 2018 to 2021). Receptors were amplified or captured by the immunoSEQ multiplex PCR assay. This is the immuneACCESS table as TCRdb keeps it, with only in-frame sequences that have V and J called. A part of the clones is gone; compared with another copy, unresolved V genes explain less than half, and the rest is unexplained. The sample table shows about 330,000 clones, and about 90% are seen once. Together, the top ten hold roughly 6.7% of the sample. Sequencing was performed on peripheral blood. These receptors all stem from a man aged 18 to 29 who had recovered from COVID-19.

The chain couples TRBV29-1 to TRBJ1-1; D might be TRBD1 (6 bases). Trimming removed 2 bases from V and 4 bases from J, with 14 bases in between. The germline V gene has CDR1 SQVTM and CDR2 ANQGSEA. CDR3 size: 14 residues. Written as DNA, the CDR3 is TGCAGCGTTGAATCCCAACAGGGCCCCACTGAAGCTTTCTTT. As protein: CSVESQQGPTEAFF.

The gene calls are TRBV29-1 and TRBJ2-2; TRBD2 agrees at 7 bases. This CDR3 has 16 residues. Germline loops: CDR1 SQVTM, CDR2 ANQGSEA. J was trimmed by 1 base and V by 4 bases; bases with no gene match: 9. The CDR3 region has the DNA TGCAGCGTTGTTCGGGGGGTCTGGGGGAACACCGGGGAGCTGTTTTTT. Its translation is CSVVRGVWGNTGELFF.

This rearrangement joins TRBV3-1 (or the pseudogene TRBV3-2) to TRBJ1-6; possible D gene TRBD1, 5 bases. The CDR3 contains 16 residues. The V and J ends lost 0 bases and 10 bases respectively, with 16 bases between them. CDR1 and CDR2 (germline): LGHDT, YNNKEL (reference sequence). CDR3 region: CASSQDLPGPGSPLHF. Written as DNA, the CDR3 is TGTGCCAGCAGCCAAGATCTGCCAGGGCCGGGCTCACCCCTCCACTTT.

This rearrangement joins TRBV10-3 to TRBJ2-2; tentative D call: TRBD1 (6 bases). The V and J ends lost 2 bases and 4 bases respectively, with 8 bases between them. The CDR3 covers 14 residues. Germline V gene sequence: CDR1 ENHRY, CDR2 SYGVKD. CDR3: CAISEGQTTGELFF. For the CDR3, the DNA is TGTGCCATCAGTGAGGGACAGACCACCGGGGAGCTGTTTTTT.

CDR3 loop: CASSLGQGAYTF. The DNA for the CDR3 is TGTGCCAGCAGTTTAGGACAGGGGGCGTACACCTTC. The chain links TRBV5-4 to TRBJ1-2, with TRBD1 matching over 11 bases. The CDR3 covers 12 residues. Unmatched junction bases numbered 5, after V lost 5 bases and J lost 11 bases. From germline, CDR1 is SGHNT and CDR2 YYREEE (reference sequence).

The genes are TRBV11-2 and TRBJ1-4; the D is unclear. The germline gives CDR1 SGHAT, CDR2 FQNNGV. The CDR3 has 15 amino acids. V lost 0 bases, J lost 7 bases, and 12 bases lay in between. CDR3 region: CASSLEGSFSEKLFF. In DNA, the CDR3 is TGTGCCAGCAGCTTAGAGGGGAGCTTTTCTGAAAAACTGTTTTTT. The variable domain in full, with the rest retrieved from reference TRBV11-2 and TRBJ1-4, is EAGVAQSPRYKIIEKRQSVAFWCNPISGHATLYWYQQILGQGPKLLIQFQNNGVVDDSQLPKDRFSAERLKGVDSTLKIQPAKLEDSAVYLCASSLEGSFSEKLFFGSGTQLSVL.

This chain connects TRBV5-6 to TRBJ1-2; perhaps TRBD1 as D (6 bases). Germline CDR1 SGHDT, CDR2 YYEEEE. Trimming cost V 0 bases and J 8 bases, with 14 bases left between them. The CDR3 contains 14 residues. In nucleotides, the CDR3 is TGTGCCAGCAGCTTGGCGGGGCAGGGGCGCGGCTACACCTTC. Encoded protein: CASSLAGQGRGYTF.

The genes are TRBV7-2 and TRBJ2-1; the D gene is possibly TRBD1 (6 bases). There are 13 residues in the CDR3. Germline V lookup: CDR1 SGHTA, CDR2 FQGNSA. V lost 10 bases, J lost 6 bases, and 16 bases lay in between. CDR3 nucleotides: TGTGCCACCACGACCAGGGGTCTCAATGAGCAGTTCTTC. Its protein product is CATTTRGLNEQFF.

CDR3 in DNA: TGTGCCAGCAGTTTGGACAGTAATCAGCCCCAGCATTTT. Amino acid sequence: CASSLDSNQPQHF. The chain has TRBV27 and TRBJ1-5, with D maybe TRBD1 (6 bases). V lost 3 bases and J lost 4, with 7 bases in between. This CDR3 has 13 residues. Germline lookup yields CDR1 MNHEY and CDR2 SMNVEV (reference sequence).

The V gene is TRBV6-2 or TRBV6-3, the J gene TRBJ2-1, with 8 bases fitting TRBD1. From germline, CDR1 is MNHEY and CDR2 SVGEGT. J was trimmed by 0 bases and V by 5 bases; bases with no gene match: 6. CDR3 size: 16 residues. CDR3 DNA: TGTGCCAGCAGTGCCCGGACAGGGAGCTCCTACAATGAGCAGTTCTTC. Protein sequence: CASSARTGSSYNEQFF.

The gene calls are TRBV7-9 and TRBJ1-2; D gene ambiguous. Germline CDR1 reads SEHNR; CDR2 reads FQNEAQ (reference sequence). There are 11 residues in the CDR3. V lost 7 bases, J lost 6 bases, and 9 bases lay in between. The CDR3 sequence is CASIPQDGYTF. Here the CDR3 DNA reads TGTGCCAGCATTCCTCAGGATGGCTACACCTTC. The whole variable domain, filled in from reference TRBV7-9 and TRBJ1-2, reads DTGVSQNPRHKITKRGQNVTFRCDPISEHNRLYWYRQTLGQGPEFLTYFQNEAQLEKSRLLSDRFSAERPKGSFSTLEIQRTEQGDSAMYLCASIPQDGYTFGSGTRLTVV.

The chain couples TRBV28 to TRBJ2-7; TRBD1 matches 7 bases. V was pared by 6 bases and J by 2 bases, with 7 bases of the junction left unmatched. Germline-derived CDR1 and CDR2 are MDHEN and SYDVKM. The CDR3 is 14 residues long. This CDR3 is CASSHGTEPYEQYF. CDR3 bases: TGTGCCAGCAGCCACGGGACAGAACCCTACGAGCAGTACTTC. The full variable domain, rest sourced from reference TRBV28 and TRBJ2-7, is DVKVTQSSRYLVKRTGEKVFLECVQDMDHENMFWYRQDPGLGLRLIYFSYDVKMKEKGDIPEGYSVSREKKERFSLILESASTNQTSMYLCASSHGTEPYEQYFGPGTRLTVT.

The chain joins TRBV5-1 to TRBJ2-1, with TRBD1 identical over 11 bases. V lost 4 bases, J lost 8 bases, and 5 bases stayed unmatched. CDR1 is SGHRS and CDR2 is YFSETQ in the germline V gene. The CDR3 runs to 14 residues. CDR3 nucleotide sequence: TGCGCCAGCAGCCCCGGACAGGGGGCCGATGAGCAGTTCTTC. This sequence encodes CASSPGQGADEQFF.